This TCR beta chain was documented in a study of T cell responses to AZD1222 COVID-19 vaccine. The CDR3 extends over 14 amino acids. Germline assignment: CDR1 SEHNR and CDR2 FQNEAQ (reference sequence). The ends were cut back, 0 bases at V and 4 bases at J, with 9 bases in the middle. General study results and limits: The repertoires were collected only after the peak T cell response. Spike as a whole was targeted by vaccine-associated CD4 TCRs, dominant at 160-218 and 743-854.

The protocol was immunoSEQ multiplex PCR, while the TCRdb copy is restricted to in-frame clones and leaves out a portion. The sample shows 120,000 or so clones, 90% of them seen only once. Notes on this clone: Its antigen is unidentified.

The input for sequencing was peripheral blood, taken on day 0 of AZD1222 vaccination. The sequence came from an adult in good health. The J gene is TRBJ1-2, the V gene TRBV7-9; D is possibly TRBD1 (5 bases). In nucleotides, the CDR3 is TGTGCCAGCAGCTTAGCGGGGGACCTCTATGGCTACACCTTC. Amino acids: CASSLAGDLYGYTF.